Below are 16 T cell receptor beta chains sequenced from a single sample in a study of blood T cell repertoires in COVID-19. Some clones are missing from TCRdb's copy, which holds only in-frame ones; the method was immunoSEQ multiplex PCR. This table holds 120,000 to 150,000 clones, approximately 82% found once. Sequenced sample: peripheral blood. All receptors derive from a human donor in a cohort sampled during active COVID-19.

This chain connects TRBV12-3 or TRBV12-4 to TRBJ2-5; the match to TRBD1 covers 7 bases. This CDR3 has 13 residues. J gave up 5 bases and V 2 bases, and 2 bases lay outside the gene matches. The CDR3, as DNA: TGTGCCAGCAGTTTAAACAGGGGTGAGACCCAGTACTTC. It translates to CASSLNRGETQYF.

The genes are TRBV3-1 (or the pseudogene TRBV3-2) and TRBJ1-5; the match to TRBD1 covers 7 bases. The V and J ends lost 4 bases and 1 base, in that order; junction bases with no gene match: 10. The CDR3 is 17 residues long. Germline CDR1 LGHDT, CDR2 YNNKEL (reference sequence). CDR3 in DNA: TGTGCCAGCAGCCTACCTTGGGACAGCGGAAGCAATCAGCCCCAGCATTTT. This translates into CASSLPWDSGSNQPQHF.

Worth noting for this clone: The junction does not match germline at one end; this may be a read error. V gene TRBV11-2 combines with J gene TRBJ2-1; 10 nucleotides match TRBD2. CDR1 is SGHAT and CDR2 is FQNNGV in the germline V gene. The CDR3 covers 16 residues. The CDR3 bases are TGTGCCAGCAGCGTAGAGATAGCGGGAGGTGGGGATGAGCAGTTCTTC. Translation gives CASSVEIAGGGDEQFF.

This chain joins TRBV12-3 or TRBV12-4 and TRBJ1-1; D is unresolved. The CDR3 length is 13 residues. Trimming removed 3 bases from V and 1 base from J, with 6 bases in between. CDR3 DNA sequence: TGTGCCAGCAGTTTTGCGGGGAACACTGAAGCTTTCTTT. Translating it yields CASSFAGNTEAFF.

This chain connects TRBV18 to TRBJ2-7, with 7 bases fitting TRBD1. The J segment lost 1 base and the V segment lost 3 bases, leaving 6 bases of the junction unmatched. CDR3 length equals 15 residues. Germline V lookup: CDR1 KGHSH, CDR2 LQKENI. The CDR3 spells CASSPLGTVSYEQYF. DNA of the CDR3: TGTGCCAGCTCACCTCTCGGGACAGTTTCCTACGAGCAGTACTTC.

The chain couples TRBV18 to TRBJ2-5; 8 positions agree with TRBD1. This CDR3 comprises 15 residues. Germline CDR1 and CDR2: KGHSH and LQKENI. V lost 4 bases, J lost 4 bases, and 8 bases stayed unmatched. The CDR3 region is CASSLGTGARETQYF. The CDR3 region has the DNA TGTGCCAGCTCACTAGGGACAGGCGCTAGAGAGACCCAGTACTTC. Based on the CDR3 plus reference TRBV18 and TRBJ2-5, the full variable domain is NAGVMQNPRHLVRRRGQEARLRCSPMKGHSHVYWYRQLPEEGLKFMVYLQKENIIDESGMPKERFSAEFPKEGPSILRIQQVVRGDSAAYFCASSLGTGARETQYFGPGTRLLVL.

The rearrangement uses TRBV7-2 and TRBJ2-5; 7 nucleotides align to TRBD2. The J segment lost 5 bases and the V segment lost 0 bases, leaving 6 bases of the junction unmatched. The length of the CDR3 is 15 residues. Per the germline V gene, CDR1 is SGHTA and CDR2 is FQGNSA. This chain's CDR3 is CASSLAAGAWETQYF. Here the CDR3 DNA reads TGTGCCAGCAGCTTAGCGGCGGGAGCATGGGAGACCCAGTACTTC.

The CDR3 DNA follows: TGTGCCAGCAGCCAGTGGCTAGCGGGAGGGATTACAGATACGCAGTATTTT. It codes for CASSQWLAGGITDTQYF. This rearrangement joins TRBV3-1 (or the pseudogene TRBV3-2) to TRBJ2-3; TRBD2 matches 12 bases. The V gene's germline CDR1 is LGHDT and CDR2 YNNKEL (reference sequence). This CDR3 spans 17 amino acids. With V trimmed by 3 bases and J by 3 bases, 7 bases remained unmatched.

The rearrangement joins TRBV12-2 to TRBJ1-4; TRBD1 is the table's D call, not checked against the DNA. TRBV12-2 is a pseudogene. The CDR3 runs 15 residues. The CDR3 DNA reads as TGTGCAAGTCGCTACGAACAGGTCCCGAATGAAAAACTGTTTTTT. Encoded protein: CASRYEQVPNEKLFF.

The genes are TRBV5-5 and TRBJ2-7; TRBD2 matches 7 bases. Trimming cost V 4 bases and J 4 bases; bases outside gene matches: 8. From germline, CDR1 is SGHKS and CDR2 YYEKEE (reference sequence). There are 14 residues in the CDR3. The CDR3 spells CASSARLAGYEQYF. DNA for the CDR3: TGTGCCAGCAGCGCGAGACTAGCCGGATACGAGCAGTACTTC.

The chain links TRBV6-5 to TRBJ1-4, with 8 bases fitting TRBD1. The germline V gene encodes CDR1 MNHEY and CDR2 SVGAGI. The length of the CDR3 is 14 residues. The ends lost 6 bases at V and 1 base at J; junction bases unmatched: 1. CDR3 protein: CASSGQGTNEKLFF. The CDR3 DNA is TGTGCCAGCAGCGGACAGGGAACTAATGAAAAACTGTTTTTT.

The V call is TRBV28, the J call TRBJ2-3, with 10 bases that match TRBD2. The CDR3 totals 17 residues. The germline V gene has CDR1 MDHEN and CDR2 SYDVKM. V shed 7 bases, J shed 6 bases, and the junction held 16 bases outside the gene matches. CDR3: CASTSPTLAGRGDTQYF. CDR3 nucleotide sequence: TGTGCCAGCACCTCCCCCACACTAGCGGGGAGGGGGGATACGCAGTATTTT.

The V and J genes are TRBV2 and TRBJ2-3; no firm D call. The CDR3 is made up of 13 amino acids. V gave up 11 bases and J gave up 4 bases, with 16 bases separating them. The germline CDR1 and CDR2 sequences are SNHLY and FYNNEI. The CDR3 here is CASRARDADTQYF. In nucleotides, the CDR3 is TGTGCCTCGCGAGCGCGTGATGCAGATACGCAGTATTTT.

V usage is TRBV5-1 and J usage is TRBJ2-2; no reliable D call. V lost 2 bases to trimming and J lost 4 bases, with 15 bases between them. The CDR3 covers 16 residues. Germline CDR1 is SGHRS and CDR2 is YFSETQ. The CDR3: CASSFLMPRGTGELFF. In DNA form, the CDR3 reads TGCGCCAGCAGCTTTCTTATGCCCCGCGGCACCGGGGAGCTGTTTTTT. Supplemented by reference TRBV5-1 and TRBJ2-2, the full variable domain reads KAGVTQTPRYLIKTRGQQVTLSCSPISGHRSVSWYQQTPGQGLQFLFEYFSETQRNKGNFPGRFSGRQFSNSRSEMNVSTLELGDSALYLCASSFLMPRGTGELFFGEGSRLTVL.

This clone was counted only a few times. The rearrangement links TRBV11-2 to TRBJ1-1; D uncertain. V lost 1 base and J 2 bases, leaving 8 bases between the germline ends. The CDR3 totals 14 residues. Germline V gene data show CDR1 as SGHAT and CDR2 as FQNNGV. CDR3 in amino acids: CASSLGPGNTEAFF. The CDR3 nucleotides read TGTGCCAGCAGCTTAGGTCCCGGTAACACTGAAGCTTTCTTT. The full variable domain, in which reference TRBV11-2 and TRBJ1-1 provide the parts outside the CDR3, is EAGVAQSPRYKIIEKRQSVAFWCNPISGHATLYWYQQILGQGPKLLIQFQNNGVVDDSQLPKDRFSAERLKGVDSTLKIQPAKLEDSAVYLCASSLGPGNTEAFFGQGTRLTVV.

The rearrangement joins TRBV28 to TRBJ2-5, with TRBD2 matching over 7 bases. The V gene end was trimmed by 3 bases and the J gene end by 3 bases; junction bases not matched to a gene: 10. The CDR3 is 16 residues long. Per germline, CDR1 MDHEN and CDR2 SYDVKM. This chain's CDR3 is CASSLSGATAEETQYF. The CDR3 DNA is TGTGCCAGCAGTTTGAGCGGGGCTACCGCGGAAGAGACCCAGTACTTC. Filled out from reference TRBV28 and TRBJ2-5, the complete variable domain reads DVKVTQSSRYLVKRTGEKVFLECVQDMDHENMFWYRQDPGLGLRLIYFSYDVKMKEKGDIPEGYSVSREKKERFSLILESASTNQTSMYLCASSLSGATAEETQYFGPGTRLLVL.